Following are 30 T cell receptor beta chains from one sample sequenced in a study of T cells expressing NK-cell markers. TCRdb reprocessed the 5' RACE reads and keeps a single row for each CDR3 protein, giving no DNA. This specimen shows 450,000 to 600,000 distinct CDR3 sequences; the ten leading clones hold 3% to 4.5%. The specimen sequenced was blood T cells: a sorted CD56 or NKG2C T cell subset, CD4+ or CD8+ T cells, or bulk PBMC T cells (not recorded which). These receptors all stem from a young man in good health.

The J gene is TRBJ2-7, the V gene TRBV7-2. The CDR3 totals 15 residues. From germline, CDR1 is SGHTA and CDR2 FQGNSA. The CDR3 loop reads CASSLISVGSYEQYF.

The chain uses TRBV12-3 or TRBV12-4 and TRBJ2-3; TCRdb designates TRBD1, a call that cannot be tested without DNA. The CDR3 runs to 11 residues. CDR3 protein: CASSSGGQQYF.

The chain recombines TRBV29-1 with TRBJ2-4; as DNA is missing, the TRBD2 call by TCRdb cannot be tested. Germline CDR1 reads SQVTM; CDR2 reads ANQGSEA. The CDR3 is made up of 13 amino acids. The CDR3 loop is CSVEIDERYIQYF.

V and J are TRBV9 and TRBJ1-5. The CDR3 is made up of 15 amino acids. Germline loops: CDR1 SGDLS, CDR2 YYNGEE. CDR3 sequence reads: CASSVGVGDAQPQHF.

The chain combines TRBV7-6 with TRBJ2-7; TCRdb returns TRBD1, unconfirmable since there is no DNA. CDR1 is SGHVS, CDR2 FNYEAQ, per germline. This CDR3 has 13 amino acids. The CDR3 loop is CASSDTWADEQYF.

V is TRBV6-1 and J is TRBJ1-2; the D gene TCRdb calls, TRBD1, cannot be checked with no DNA. CDR1 and CDR2 from the germline V gene are MNHNS and SASEGT. The length of the CDR3 is 14 residues. The CDR3 loop is CASSETQQGHGYTF.

J is TRBJ2-1 and V is TRBV20-1; TCRdb picks TRBD1, but there is no DNA to check that call. The CDR3 loop spans 16 amino acids. Germline V CDR1 and CDR2: DFQATT, SNEGSKA (reference sequence). CDR3 amino acids: CSANYPGPNKYNEQFF.

V and J are TRBV20-1 and TRBJ2-1; TCRdb picks TRBD2, but there is no DNA to check that call. The CDR3 contains 14 residues. The germline CDR1 and CDR2 sequences are DFQATT and SNEGSKA (reference sequence). The CDR3 is CSARRLARYNEQFF.

The chain carries TRBV24-1 and TRBJ1-1; the D call of TRBD1 rests on TCRdb alone, since no DNA is present to check it. The germline V gene has CDR1 KGHDR and CDR2 SFDVKD. The CDR3 runs 16 residues. The CDR3: CATSDSQGVKNTEAFF.

The rearrangement links TRBV7-9 to TRBJ2-7; TCRdb names TRBD2, which stays unverified in the absence of DNA. CDR3 size: 14 residues. In germline, CDR1 is SEHNR, CDR2 FQNEAQ (reference sequence). CDR3 region: CASSSPGLLNKQYF.

The chain is built from TRBV20-1 and TRBJ2-5; TCRdb picks TRBD1, but there is no DNA to check that call. Germline lookup yields CDR1 DFQATT and CDR2 SNEGSKA (reference sequence). This CDR3 is built from 13 residues. CDR3: CSGGTGAQETQYF.

The gene calls are TRBV20-1 and TRBJ2-5; with no DNA, the TCRdb D assignment of TRBD1 cannot be verified. CDR3 length: 15 amino acids. Germline V lookup: CDR1 DFQATT, CDR2 SNEGSKA (reference sequence). The CDR3 loop is CSARDPGQTQETQYF.

J is TRBJ1-2 and V is TRBV27. The CDR3 loop spans 12 amino acids. Per the germline V gene, CDR1 is MNHEY and CDR2 is SMNVEV (reference sequence). The CDR3 loop reads CASSPWGYGYTF.

The V and J genes are TRBV29-1 and TRBJ2-5; the D gene TCRdb calls, TRBD1, cannot be checked with no DNA. The CDR3 is 14 amino acids. Germline V gene sequence: CDR1 SQVTM, CDR2 ANQGSEA. CDR3 amino acids: CSVVGAGKGMTQYF.

The genes are TRBV20-1 and TRBJ2-5; TCRdb picks TRBD1, but there is no DNA to check that call. Germline CDR1 reads DFQATT; CDR2 reads SNEGSKA (reference sequence). The CDR3 is made up of 15 amino acids. This CDR3 is CSAPGRSWGGETQYF.

The rearrangement uses TRBV18 and TRBJ1-5. This CDR3 has 13 amino acids. From germline, CDR1 is KGHSH and CDR2 LQKENI. CDR3 amino acids: CASSPDSNQPQHF.

The chain joins TRBV5-1 to TRBJ2-5; TCRdb names TRBD2, which stays unverified in the absence of DNA. Germline V gene sequence: CDR1 SGHRS, CDR2 YFSETQ. The CDR3 consists of 15 residues. CDR3 sequence reads: CASSLTGLGQETQYF.

The chain has TRBV20-1 and TRBJ2-3; TCRdb's D call, TRBD1, is unchecked because there is no DNA. The CDR3 extends over 14 amino acids. Germline CDR1 and CDR2: DFQATT and SNEGSKA (reference sequence). The CDR3: CSARGGIATDTQYF.

The V call is TRBV5-1, the J call TRBJ1-1; TCRdb names TRBD1, which stays unverified in the absence of DNA. Germline V gene lookup returns CDR1 SGHRS and CDR2 YFSETQ. The CDR3 extends over 17 amino acids. The CDR3 here is CASSFYRGRSRNTEAFF.

The chain links TRBV6-2 or TRBV6-3 to TRBJ2-1; TCRdb indicates TRBD2, and absent DNA this call remains unverified. Germline assignment: CDR1 MNHEY and CDR2 SVGEGT. The CDR3 totals 17 residues. CDR3 region: CASSYSLGTSGNNEQFF.

This chain joins TRBV5-1 and TRBJ2-3; TCRdb lists TRBD1, though no DNA is available to test this call. This CDR3 contains 15 residues. Germline V CDR1 and CDR2: SGHRS, YFSETQ. The CDR3 spells CASSQGQGRTDTQYF.

The V gene is TRBV10-3, the J gene TRBJ2-7; TCRdb's D call of TRBD1 is untestable without DNA. The CDR3 loop spans 12 amino acids. From germline, CDR1 is ENHRY and CDR2 SYGVKD. The CDR3 sequence is CAISSRDYEQYF.

The rearrangement uses TRBV29-1 and TRBJ1-4; TCRdb's D gene call, TRBD1, goes unchecked for lack of DNA. CDR3 length: 14 residues. In germline, CDR1 is SQVTM, CDR2 ANQGSEA. The CDR3: CSVEGGRGNEKLFF.

This rearrangement joins TRBV20-1 to TRBJ1-2; TCRdb designates TRBD1, a call that cannot be tested without DNA. In germline, CDR1 is DFQATT, CDR2 SNEGSKA (reference sequence). The CDR3 totals 13 residues. CDR3: CSARVPGVAGYTF.

V gene TRBV20-1 combines with J gene TRBJ2-7; absent DNA, TCRdb's TRBD2 call cannot be checked. Germline assignment: CDR1 DFQATT and CDR2 SNEGSKA (reference sequence). The CDR3 loop spans 13 amino acids. The CDR3 region is CSASLGVGAEQYF.

V usage is TRBV6-1 and J usage is TRBJ2-3. This CDR3 is built from 15 residues. Germline CDR1 is MNHNS and CDR2 is SASEGT. The CDR3 here is CASSESWVDTDTQYF.

The chain has TRBV19 and TRBJ1-5. The CDR3 is made up of 13 amino acids. From germline, CDR1 is LNHDA and CDR2 SQIVND (reference sequence). The chain's CDR3 is CASSSVLDQPQHF.

This chain links TRBV12-3 or TRBV12-4 with TRBJ2-1; checking the TCRdb D call of TRBD2 is not possible without DNA. The CDR3 sequence is 13 residues long. The CDR3 is CASSRGTTNEQFF.

This chain connects TRBV7-3 to TRBJ2-3. The CDR3 totals 15 residues. Looked up from germline, CDR1 is SGHTA and CDR2 is FQGTGA. The CDR3 protein is CASSLGVQIQDTQYF.

The chain recombines TRBV4-3 with TRBJ2-2. The germline gives CDR1 LGHNA, CDR2 YSLEER. This CDR3 comprises 15 residues. The CDR3 sequence: CASSRAGENTGELFF.